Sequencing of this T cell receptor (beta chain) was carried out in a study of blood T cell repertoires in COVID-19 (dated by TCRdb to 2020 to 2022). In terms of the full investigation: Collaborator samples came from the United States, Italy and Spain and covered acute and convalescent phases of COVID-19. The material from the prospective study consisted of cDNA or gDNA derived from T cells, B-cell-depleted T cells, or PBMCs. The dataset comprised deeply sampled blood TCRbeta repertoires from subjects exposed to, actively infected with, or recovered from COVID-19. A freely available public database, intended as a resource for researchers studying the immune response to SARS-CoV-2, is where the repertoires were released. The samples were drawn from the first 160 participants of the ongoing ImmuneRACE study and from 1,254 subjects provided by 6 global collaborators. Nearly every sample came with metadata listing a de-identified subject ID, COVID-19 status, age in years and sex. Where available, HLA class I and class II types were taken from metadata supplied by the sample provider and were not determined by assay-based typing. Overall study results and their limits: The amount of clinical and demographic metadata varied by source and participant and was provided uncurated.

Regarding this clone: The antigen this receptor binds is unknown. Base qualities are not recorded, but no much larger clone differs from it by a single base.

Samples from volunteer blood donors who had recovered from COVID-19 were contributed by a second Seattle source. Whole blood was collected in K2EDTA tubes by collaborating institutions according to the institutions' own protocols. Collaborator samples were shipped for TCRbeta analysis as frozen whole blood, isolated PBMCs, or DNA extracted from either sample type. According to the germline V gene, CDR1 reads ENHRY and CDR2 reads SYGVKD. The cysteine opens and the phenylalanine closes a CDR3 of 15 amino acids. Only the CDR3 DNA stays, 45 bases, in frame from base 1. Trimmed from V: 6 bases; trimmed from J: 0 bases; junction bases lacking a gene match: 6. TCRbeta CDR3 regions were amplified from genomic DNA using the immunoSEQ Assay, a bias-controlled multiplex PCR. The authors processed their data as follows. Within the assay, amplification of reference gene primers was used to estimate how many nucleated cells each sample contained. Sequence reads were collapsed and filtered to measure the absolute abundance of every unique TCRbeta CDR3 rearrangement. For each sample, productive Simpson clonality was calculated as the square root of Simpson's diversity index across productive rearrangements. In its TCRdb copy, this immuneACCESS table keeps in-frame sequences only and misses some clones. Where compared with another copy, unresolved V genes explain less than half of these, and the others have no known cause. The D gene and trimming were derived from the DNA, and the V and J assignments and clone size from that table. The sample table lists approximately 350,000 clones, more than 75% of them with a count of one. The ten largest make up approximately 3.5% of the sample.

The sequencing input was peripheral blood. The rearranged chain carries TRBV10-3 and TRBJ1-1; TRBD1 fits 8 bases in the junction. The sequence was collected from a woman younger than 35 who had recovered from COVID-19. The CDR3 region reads CAISDRGLMNTEAFF. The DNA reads TGTGCCATCAGCGACAGGGGCCTCATGAACACTGAAGCTTTCTTT.